This is a list of T cell receptor beta chains from one sample in a study of cytomegalovirus exposure and HLA in healthy donors. Produced via immunoSEQ multiplex PCR; TCRdb's table is partial and in-frame only. Of more than 150,000 clones in the sample, around 83% are singletons; the top ten hold more than 0.95%. The source material was PBMCs. These receptors were obtained from a girl aged 2 to 10 in good health and CMV-seropositive. The CDR3 runs from the conserved cysteine through the conserved F or W. Each record gives: D gene, clone size, J gene, V gene, CDR3 DNA, CDR3 protein. D genes are given only for firm matches. Some rows mark clone size as missing; the rest say once, few, many or name a class of expanded clone.

- | few | TRBJ1-2 | TRBV6-1 | TGTGCCAGCAGTGCGGAGGGTAGAGGAAACTATGGCTACACCTTC | CASSAEGRGNYGYTF
TRBD2 | - | TRBJ2-7 | TRBV7-2 | TGTGCCAGCAGCCCGACTAGCGGGAGGCGCGCTTTCGGGCAGTACTTC | CASSPTSGRRAFGQYF
- | few | TRBJ2-7 | TRBV5-1 | TGCGCCAGCAGCTTGGTGGCAGATTACGAGCAGTACTTC | CASSLVADYEQYF
TRBD1 | - | TRBJ1-2 | TRBV28 | TGTGCCAGCAGTACACCGGGACAGGGTGGTAGCTACACCTTC | CASSTPGQGGSYTF
TRBD1 | - | TRBJ1-2 | TRBV6-5 | TGTGCCAGCAGTTGCCCCGGGACAGGGTGTGGCTACACCTTC | CASSCPGTGCGYTF
- | - | TRBJ2-3 | TRBV18 | TGTGCCAGCTCTCAACAGGGCCTAGATACGCAGTATTTT | CASSQQGLDTQYF
TRBD2 | - | TRBJ2-1 | TRBV5-1 | TGCGCCAGCAGCTTAACTAGCGGGGGGGCCGAAGAGCAGTTCTTC | CASSLTSGGAEEQFF
TRBD1 | - | TRBJ2-3 | TRBV28 | TGTGCCAGCAGTTTGGCAGGGGCCGCAGGGGGTACGCAGTATTTT | CASSLAGAAGGTQYF
- | - | TRBJ1-6 | TRBV4-1 | TGCGCCAGCAGCCAAGGGATAGGGAGCTATAATTCACCCCTCCACTTT | CASSQGIGSYNSPLHF
- | - | TRBJ2-1 | TRBV27 | TGTGCCAGCAGTTCCCGCTACAACAGTGGTGAGCAGTTCTTC | CASSSRYNSGEQFF
- | - | TRBJ1-1 | TRBV11-3 | TGTGCCAGCAGCTTAAGGGGTCCTGAAGCTTTCTTT | CASSLRGPEAFF
TRBD1 | few | TRBJ1-3 | TRBV6-5 | TGTGCCAGCAGCCCTGACAGGGCTGGAAACACCATATATTTT | CASSPDRAGNTIYF
- | - | TRBJ1-3 | TRBV28 | TGTGCCAGCAGTTTATATGTGGCTTTGTCTGGAAACACCATATATTTT | CASSLYVALSGNTIYF
- | - | TRBJ2-7 | TRBV15 | TGTGCCACCAGCAGGGGGGCGGGCCCCTACGAGCAGTACTTC | CATSRGAGPYEQYF
- | once | TRBJ2-7 | TRBV5-1 | TGCGCCAGCAGCTTGGACTCTTTCTCCTACGAGCAGTACTTC | CASSLDSFSYEQYF
- | few | TRBJ1-1 | TRBV30 | TGTGCCTGGGACAGATCCAGCTGGGGAGCTTTCTTT | CAWDRSSWGAFF
- | - | TRBJ2-7 | TRBV27 | TGTGCCAGCAGGAAACTAGGAGGGGTCTCCTACGAGCAGTACTTC | CASRKLGGVSYEQYF
- | - | TRBJ2-3 | TRBV6-4 | TGTGCCAGCAGTGCGACATACACAGATACGCAGTATTTT | CASSATYTDTQYF
TRBD1 | - | TRBJ1-1 | TRBV7-9 | TGTGCCAGCAGCTCCCTTCGACAGGGGGCGGACACTGAAGCTTTCTTT | CASSSLRQGADTEAFF
TRBD1 | - | TRBJ1-2 | TRBV19 | TGTGCCAGTAGAACGCCGGGACAGGGGGACTATGGCTACACCTTC | CASRTPGQGDYGYTF
TRBD1 | - | TRBJ1-1 | TRBV6-6 | TGTGCCAGCAGTTGGCCGGGACAGGGAAAATCTGAAGCTTTCTTT | CASSWPGQGKSEAFF
TRBD1 | - | TRBJ2-7 | TRBV28 | TGTGCCAGCAATCCCTGGGACAGGGAGATCTCCTACGAGCAGTACTTC | CASNPWDREISYEQYF
- | - | TRBJ2-6 | TRBV9 | TGTGCCAGCACCAGGGGTGCATCTGGGGCCAACGTCCTGACTTTC | CASTRGASGANVLTF
- | once | TRBJ2-5 | TRBV11-3 | TGTGCCAGCAGCGAGTGGACAGAGCAAGAGACCCAGTACTTC | CASSEWTEQETQYF
TRBD1 | - | TRBJ1-5 | TRBV19 | TGTGCCAGTAGTTTCGACAGGGCTGGTGATCAGCCCCAGCATTTT | CASSFDRAGDQPQHF
- | - | TRBJ1-1 | TRBV11-1 | TGTGCCAGCAGCTTAACATCAGAGGTAACTGAAGCTTTCTTT | CASSLTSEVTEAFF
- | - | TRBJ1-5 | TRBV15 | TGTGCCACCATAGCGAACCGCCCTGGCAATCAGCCCCAGCATTTT | CATIANRPGNQPQHF
TRBD1 | - | TRBJ1-1 | TRBV10-3 | TGTGCCATCAGTGAGTCGACAGGGGGGGAGAACACTGAAGCTTTCTTT | CAISESTGGENTEAFF
TRBD1 | - | TRBJ1-1 | TRBV28 | TGTGCCAGCAGTTTATACAGGGGAGGTAACACTGAAGCTTTCTTT | CASSLYRGGNTEAFF
- | - | TRBJ1-2 | TRBV11-2 | TGTGCCAGCAGCTTAGACAGGGTGTCGGGCTACACCTTC | CASSLDRVSGYTF
TRBD1 | - | TRBJ1-2 | TRBV4-1 | TGCGCCAGCAGTCAGGACAGGGGGTTCCATAACTATGGCTACACCTTC | CASSQDRGFHNYGYTF
TRBD1 | - | TRBJ1-1 | TRBV18 | TGTGCCAGCTCACCCTTCCAGGGGGCGGACACTGAAGCTTTCTTT | CASSPFQGADTEAFF
- | - | TRBJ1-1 | TRBV11-2 | TGTGCCAGCAGCTTAGACAGGGGTTGGGCTGAAGCTTTCTTT | CASSLDRGWAEAFF
- | - | TRBJ1-5 | TRBV10-1 | TGCGCCAGCAGTGAGTCAGGGAGGGCCGGGGGTATAGGGCCCCCCCAGCATTTT | CASSESGRAGGIGPPQHF
- | - | TRBJ2-1 | TRBV4-1 | TGCGCCAGCAGCCAAGGGTCTACTAGCTTGGCTTCCTACAATGAGCAGTTCTTC | CASSQGSTSLASYNEQFF
- | once | TRBJ1-2 | TRBV5-1 | TGCGCCAGCAGCTCGGGGGTCTTGGATGGCTACACCTTC | CASSSGVLDGYTF